This TCR beta chain originates from a study of vaccination and CD4 T cells after COVID-19. Study conclusions and caveats: In median terms, SARS-CoV-2-reactive clonotypes went from approximately 21 to 40, a nonsignificant rise.

Once obtained from cultured CD4+ T cells, the DNA was sequenced using the Oncomine TCR Beta short-read assay. TCRdb itself ran the PCR reads through MiXCR, one entry per CDR3 protein. The sample records approximately 19,000 distinct CDR3 sequences, 70% to 80% being singletons. V lost 7 bases and J lost 7; bases outside the gene matches: 13. The CDR3 consists of 15 residues. Per germline, CDR1 DFQATT and CDR2 SNEGSKA (reference sequence). Treatment defined: approximately 10-day PBMC culture with coronavirus spike peptide pools or control peptides (ViraFEST assay). Under the ViraFEST approach, antigen-specific T cells were expanded with peptide pools and TCRs subsequently sequenced. About this clonotype itself: Its target is unknown.

This TCR derives from a human donor who had recovered from COVID-19. The sample taken for sequencing was CD4+ T cells from blood, cultured in vitro. The chain has TRBV20-1 and TRBJ1-6, with 7 nucleotides matching TRBD1. The chain's CDR3 is CSVSPLDRDNSPLHF. In DNA form, the CDR3 reads TGCAGTGTCTCACCCCTAGACAGGGACAATTCACCCCTCCACTTT.